Below are 24 T cell receptor beta chains sequenced from a single sample in a study of blood T cells in healthy people across ages. A second PCR of about 7 to 12 cycles used a sample-barcoded 5' primer and a J-beta primer mix. TCRdb analysed the 5' RACE reads with MiXCR anew, one entry per CDR3 protein. The sample yields about 1.8 million distinct CDR3 sequences, roughly 49% seen once. Sequencing input: blood. The receptors shown here come from a woman aged 35 to 49 in good health.

The chain is built from TRBV7-2 and TRBJ2-3; possible D gene TRBD1, 6 bases. The germline V gene encodes CDR1 SGHTA and CDR2 FQGNSA. The CDR3 has 15 residues. The V gene lost 2 bases and the J gene lost 2 bases, with 11 bases spanning the gap. The CDR3 loop reads CASSLSTGYTDTQYF. The DNA of the CDR3 is TGTGCCAGCAGCTTATCGACAGGTTACACAGATACGCAGTATTTT.

The CDR3 DNA follows: TGTGCCAGCAGCCAGACTAGCGGGGGCCCCTCCTACAATGAGCAGTTCTTC. Protein product: CASSQTSGGPSYNEQFF. V usage is TRBV2 and J usage is TRBJ2-1; TRBD2 matches at 12 bases. V trimming: 6 bases; J trimming: 0 bases; junction bases outside the gene matches: 6. The CDR3 extends over 17 amino acids. Germline V gene data show CDR1 as SNHLY and CDR2 as FYNNEI. Full variable domain (outside the CDR3, taken from reference TRBV2 and TRBJ2-1): EPEVTQTPSHQVTQMGQEVILRCVPISNHLYFYWYRQILGQKVEFLVSFYNNEISEKSEIFDDQFSVERPDGSNFTLKIRSTKLEDSAMYFCASSQTSGGPSYNEQFFGPGTRLTVL.

The genes are TRBV28 and TRBJ2-1, with 15 bases fitting TRBD2. CDR3 length equals 19 residues. Germline CDR1 reads MDHEN; CDR2 reads SYDVKM. V shed 6 bases, J shed 3 bases, and the junction held 12 bases outside the gene matches. CDR3 in DNA: TGTGCCAGCAGAGCGCCCACGGGACTAGCGGGGGGCCTCTACAATGAGCAGTTCTTC. Translation: CASRAPTGLAGGLYNEQFF.

DNA of the CDR3: TGCAGTGCATGCGGCTCCCTGGTAGCCAAAAACATTCAGTACTTC. Protein product: CSACGSLVAKNIQYF. J is TRBJ2-4 and V is TRBV20-1; unclear D gene. The CDR3 is made up of 15 amino acids. Looked up from germline, CDR1 is DFQATT and CDR2 is SNEGSKA (reference sequence). Trimming stripped 6 bases from V and 0 bases from J, with 15 bases between.

This clonotype was seen once. At one end the junction does not follow the germline gene, possibly because of a read error. This chain uses TRBV5-5 with TRBJ1-5, with D perhaps matching TRBD1 (6 bases). This CDR3 has 14 amino acids. Germline V gene lookup returns CDR1 SGHKS and CDR2 YYEKEE (reference sequence). CDR3 residues: CASSLENGGQPRHF. CDR3 nucleotide sequence: TGTGCCAGCAGCTTGGAGAACGGAGGACAGCCCCGGCATTTT.

The CDR3 reads CASMRYNSGANVLTF. CDR3 nucleotide sequence: TGTGCCAGCATGCGATACAACTCTGGGGCCAACGTCCTGACTTTC. This chain uses TRBV28 with TRBJ2-6; unclear D gene. The V end lost 7 bases, the J end lost 0 bases, and 10 bases lay between the germline ends. Germline CDR1 is MDHEN and CDR2 is SYDVKM. This CDR3 region has 15 residues.

The chain links TRBV7-3 to TRBJ2-6; possible D gene TRBD1, 6 bases. Germline assignment: CDR1 SGHTA and CDR2 FQGTGA. The CDR3 has 18 residues. Trimming left V 4 bases short and J 1 base short, with 17 bases between. The CDR3: CASSSRFVRGSGANVLTF. As DNA, the CDR3 is TGTGCCAGCAGCTCCCGATTTGTCAGGGGATCTGGGGCCAACGTCCTGACTTTC.

Comments on this clonotype: The junction departs from the called germline gene at one end, perhaps through a read error. This chain joins TRBV7-3 and TRBJ2-3, with a weak D call TRBD2 (5 bases). Germline V gene lookup returns CDR1 SGHTA and CDR2 FQGTGA. CDR3 size: 15 residues. This CDR3 is CASSFRPSSTDTQYF. CDR3 DNA sequence: TGTGCCAGCAGCTTTCGACCGTCTAGCACGGATACGCAGTATTTT.

This chain links TRBV28 with TRBJ2-1; 8 bases fit TRBD2. The end of the DNA is better explained by TRBJ2-7, so the J call may be wrong. Germline CDR1 is MDHEN and CDR2 is SYDVKM. This CDR3 comprises 15 residues. The CDR3 DNA reads as TGTGCCAGCATTCCGGGGGGGTACTCCTACAATGAGCAGTACTTC. It specifies CASIPGGYSYNEQYF.

This chain joins TRBV11-2 and TRBJ1-4, with a weak D call TRBD1 (5 bases). The germline CDR1 and CDR2 sequences are SGHAT and FQNNGV. This CDR3 has 16 residues. The V and J ends lost 5 bases and 7 bases respectively, with 20 bases between them. CDR3 amino acids: CASSPGVGVGSEKLFF. CDR3 DNA: TGTGCCAGCAGCCCCGGCGTAGGGGTAGGATCTGAAAAACTGTTTTTT.

The chain joins TRBV4-3 to TRBJ1-2; D is ambiguous. V dropped 0 bases and J dropped 1 base, with 9 bases sitting between them. Germline CDR1 LGHNA, CDR2 YSLEER. The length of the CDR3 is 15 residues. The CDR3 sequence is CASSQDRASNYGYTF. The CDR3 region has the DNA TGCGCCAGCAGCCAAGATAGGGCCAGTAACTATGGCTACACCTTC.

Notes on this clonotype: A much larger clone differs from this one at a single base, so this may be a read error. The chain is built from TRBV11-2 and TRBJ2-5; D possibly corresponds to TRBD1 (6 bases). This CDR3 contains 16 residues. The V gene lost 0 bases and the J gene lost 7 bases, with 18 bases spanning the gap. Germline CDR1 is SGHAT and CDR2 is FQNNGV. The CDR3 DNA sequence: TGTGCCAGCAGCTTAGATGCGGCAGGGGCAGTTGGGACCCAGTACTTC. Its translation is CASSLDAAGAVGTQYF.

The rearrangement joins TRBV4-2 to TRBJ2-1, with TRBD2 identical over 8 bases. CDR1 LGHNA and CDR2 YNFKEQ come from the germline V gene. The CDR3 is made up of 14 amino acids. With 1 base clipped from V and 9 bases from J, the junction kept 5 bases outside the gene matches. The CDR3 region has the DNA TGTGCCAGCAGCCAAGGCGGGGGGACGGGTGAGCAGTTCTTC. This translates into CASSQGGGTGEQFF.

This clonotype was recorded a few times. The chain combines TRBV9 with TRBJ2-1, with a weak D call TRBD2 (5 bases). CDR3 size: 15 residues. The V gene lost 4 bases and the J gene lost 8 bases, with 19 bases spanning the gap. Germline V gene sequence: CDR1 SGDLS, CDR2 YYNGEE. The CDR3 nucleotides are TGTGCCAGCAGCACCACGGACTGGGATTTGGATGAGCAGTTCTTC. It encodes CASSTTDWDLDEQFF.

This clonotype was counted only a few times. This chain joins TRBV28 and TRBJ2-3; D unclear. CDR1 and CDR2 from the germline V gene are MDHEN and SYDVKM. The CDR3 has 14 residues. The V gene lost 5 bases and the J gene lost 1 base, with 10 bases spanning the gap. The CDR3 DNA reads as TGTGCCAGCAGTCCTCCCACACGCACAGATACGCAGTATTTT. Amino acids: CASSPPTRTDTQYF.

Worth noting for this clonotype: One junction end does not reproduce the germline sequence, and a read error may be involved. The chain employs TRBV5-1 and TRBJ2-4, with D perhaps TRBD1 (5 bases). This CDR3 is built from 17 residues. Germline loops: CDR1 SGHRS, CDR2 YFSETQ. CDR3 residues: CASNLSRQTPVGNIQYF. CDR3 bases: TGCGCCAGCAACTTGAGTAGACAGACCCCCGTTGGGAACATTCAGTACTTC.

The rearrangement joins TRBV20-1 to TRBJ1-1; D is unclear. Trimming took 5 bases from V and 2 from J, leaving 6 bases between them. Germline CDR1 and CDR2: DFQATT and SNEGSKA (reference sequence). The CDR3 sequence is 11 residues long. This chain's CDR3 is CSAAYNTEAFF. CDR3 coding DNA: TGCAGTGCTGCATATAACACTGAAGCTTTCTTT.

CDR3 residues: CSATDPPSGSYEQYF. DNA for the CDR3: TGCAGTGCTACAGACCCCCCCAGCGGCTCCTACGAGCAGTACTTC. V gene TRBV20-1 combines with J gene TRBJ2-7; perhaps TRBD2 as D (5 bases). CDR1 DFQATT and CDR2 SNEGSKA come from the germline V gene (reference sequence). The CDR3 covers 15 residues. The V and J ends lost 4 bases and 0 bases respectively, with 16 bases between them.

V and J are TRBV7-2 and TRBJ2-1, with 9 bases aligning to TRBD2. CDR3 length: 17 amino acids. CDR1 SGHTA and CDR2 FQGNSA come from the germline V gene. V lost 1 base to trimming and J lost 2 bases; unmatched junction nucleotides: 6. As DNA, the CDR3 is TGTGCCAGCAGCTTAGAAGGGCGGGGGGGCGCCTACAATGAGCAGTTCTTC. Translated, it gives CASSLEGRGGAYNEQFF. Looking up the rest from reference TRBV7-2 and TRBJ2-1 gives the full variable domain: GAGVSQSPSNKVTEKGKDVELRCDPISGHTALYWYRQSLGQGLEFLIYFQGNSAPDKSGLPSDRFSAERTGGSVSTLTIQRTQQEDSAVYLCASSLEGRGGAYNEQFFGPGTRLTVL.

The V call is TRBV20-1, the J call TRBJ1-2; D may be TRBD1 (6 bases). The germline V and J ends were trimmed by 5 bases and 0 bases, with 16 bases remaining between them. Germline CDR1 DFQATT, CDR2 SNEGSKA (reference sequence). The CDR3 has 15 residues. The CDR3 is CSAGGRAASNYGYTF. The CDR3, as DNA: TGCAGTGCTGGGGGCCGGGCAGCCTCTAACTATGGCTACACCTTC.

The chain is built from TRBV6-1 and TRBJ2-3; perhaps D is TRBD1 or TRBD2 (6 bases each). Deletions cut 7 bases from V and 4 bases from J, with 18 bases between. The germline V gene encodes CDR1 MNHNS and CDR2 SASEGT. The CDR3 runs 15 residues. CDR3 nucleotides: TGTGCCAGCATACCTCAGGGGTCGGGAGCAGATACGCAGTATTTT. This gives the protein CASIPQGSGADTQYF.

V and J are TRBV5-1 and TRBJ1-1; a weak D match, TRBD1 (5 bases). V was trimmed by 0 bases and J by 5 bases, leaving 14 bases between them. In germline, CDR1 is SGHRS, CDR2 YFSETQ. The CDR3 has 15 amino acids. The CDR3 nucleotides are TGCGCCAGCAGCTTGGTGGGGGGTCGAGAAACTGAAGCTTTCTTT. Its protein product is CASSLVGGRETEAFF.

This clonotype was recorded a few times. The genes are TRBV11-2 and TRBJ2-1, with unresolved D. CDR3 length: 12 residues. Germline assignment: CDR1 SGHAT and CDR2 FQNNGV. V was clipped by 0 bases and J by 9 bases, with 6 bases between them. The CDR3 region has the DNA TGTGCCAGCAGCTTAGATCAGAGTGAGCAGTTCTTC. This encodes CASSLDQSEQFF.

This clonotype was observed a few times. The chain uses TRBV24-1 and TRBJ1-5; TRBD1 aligns across 7 bases. The CDR3 extends over 13 amino acids. Trimming took 5 bases from V and 6 from J; bases not matched to a gene: 3. Per germline, CDR1 KGHDR and CDR2 SFDVKD. The chain's CDR3 is CATSGQGVQPQHF. DNA for the CDR3: TGTGCCACCAGTGGCCAGGGGGTTCAGCCCCAGCATTTT.